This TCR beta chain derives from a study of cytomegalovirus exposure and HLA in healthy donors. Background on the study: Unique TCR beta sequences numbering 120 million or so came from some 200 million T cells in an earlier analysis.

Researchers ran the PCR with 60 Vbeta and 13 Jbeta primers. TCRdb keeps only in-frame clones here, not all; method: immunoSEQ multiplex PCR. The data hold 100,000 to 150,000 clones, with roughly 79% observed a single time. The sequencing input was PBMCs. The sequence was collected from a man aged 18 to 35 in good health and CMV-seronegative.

This CDR3 is CASSVARTGPSTDTQYF. The CDR3 DNA reads as TGTGCCAGCAGCGTAGCTCGAACAGGGCCTAGCACAGATACGCAGTATTTT. The chain is built from TRBV9 and TRBJ2-3, with D perhaps matching TRBD1 (6 bases). Germline V gene data show CDR1 as SGDLS and CDR2 as YYNGEE. The CDR3 covers 17 residues. The germline V and J ends were trimmed by 0 bases and 0 bases, with 14 bases remaining between them.